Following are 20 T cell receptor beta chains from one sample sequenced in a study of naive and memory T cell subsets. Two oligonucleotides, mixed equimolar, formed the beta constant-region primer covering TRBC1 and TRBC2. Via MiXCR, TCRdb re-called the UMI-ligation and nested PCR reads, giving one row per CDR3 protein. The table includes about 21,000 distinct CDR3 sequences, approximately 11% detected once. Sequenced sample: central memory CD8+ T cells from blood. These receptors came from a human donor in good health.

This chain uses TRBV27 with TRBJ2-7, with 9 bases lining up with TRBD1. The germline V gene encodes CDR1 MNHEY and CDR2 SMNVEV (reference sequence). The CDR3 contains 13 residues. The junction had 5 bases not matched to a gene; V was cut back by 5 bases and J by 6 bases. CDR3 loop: CASSRDRVAEQYF. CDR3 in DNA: TGTGCCAGCAGTAGGGACAGGGTTGCCGAGCAGTACTTC.

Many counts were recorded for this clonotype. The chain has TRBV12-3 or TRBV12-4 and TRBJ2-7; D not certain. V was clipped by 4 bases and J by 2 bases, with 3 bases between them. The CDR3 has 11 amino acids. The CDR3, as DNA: TGTGCCAGCAGTTCTACCTACGAGCAGTACTTC. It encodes CASSSTYEQYF.

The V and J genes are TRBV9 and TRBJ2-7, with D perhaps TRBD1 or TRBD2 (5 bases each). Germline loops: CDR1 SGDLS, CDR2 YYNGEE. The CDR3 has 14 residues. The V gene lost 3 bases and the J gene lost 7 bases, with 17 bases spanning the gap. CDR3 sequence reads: CASSGHYGAREQYF. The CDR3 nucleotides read TGTGCCAGCAGCGGTCATTACGGGGCGCGGGAGCAGTACTTC.

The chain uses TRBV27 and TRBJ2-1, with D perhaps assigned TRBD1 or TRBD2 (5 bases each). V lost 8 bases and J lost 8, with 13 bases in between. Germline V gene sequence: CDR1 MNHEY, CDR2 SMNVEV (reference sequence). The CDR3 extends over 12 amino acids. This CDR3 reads CASFSRGHEQFF. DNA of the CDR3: TGTGCCAGCTTTTCACGGGGCCATGAGCAGTTCTTC.

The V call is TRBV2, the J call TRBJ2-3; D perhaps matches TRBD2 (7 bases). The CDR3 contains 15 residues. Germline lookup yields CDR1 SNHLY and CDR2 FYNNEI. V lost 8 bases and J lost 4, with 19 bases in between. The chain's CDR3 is CASRRRRGGADTQYF. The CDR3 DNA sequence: TGTGCCAGCCGCCGACGAAGGGGGGGGGCAGATACGCAGTATTTT.

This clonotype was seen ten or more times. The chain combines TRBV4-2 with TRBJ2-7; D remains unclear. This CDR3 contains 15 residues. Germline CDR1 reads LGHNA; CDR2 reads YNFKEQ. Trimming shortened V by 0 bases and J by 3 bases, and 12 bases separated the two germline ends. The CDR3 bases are TGTGCCAGCAGCCAAGAGGTTCCCGGAAACTACGAGCAGTACTTC. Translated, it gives CASSQEVPGNYEQYF.

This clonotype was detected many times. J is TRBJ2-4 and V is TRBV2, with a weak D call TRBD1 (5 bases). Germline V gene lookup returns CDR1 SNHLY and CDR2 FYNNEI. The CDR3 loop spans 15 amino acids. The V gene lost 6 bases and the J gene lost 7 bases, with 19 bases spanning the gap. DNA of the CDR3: TGTGCCAGCAGAGAGAGCAGGGATATGTCGAACATTCAGTACTTC. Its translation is CASRESRDMSNIQYF.

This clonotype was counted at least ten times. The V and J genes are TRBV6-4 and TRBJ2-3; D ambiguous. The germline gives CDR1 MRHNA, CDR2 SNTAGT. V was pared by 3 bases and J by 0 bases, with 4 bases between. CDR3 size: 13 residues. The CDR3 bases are TGTGCCAGCAGTGATACTAGCACAGATACGCAGTATTTT. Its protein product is CASSDTSTDTQYF.

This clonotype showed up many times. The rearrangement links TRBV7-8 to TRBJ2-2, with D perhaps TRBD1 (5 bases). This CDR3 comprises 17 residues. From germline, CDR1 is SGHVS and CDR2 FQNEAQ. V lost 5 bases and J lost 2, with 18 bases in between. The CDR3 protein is CASSQSPTAINTGELFF. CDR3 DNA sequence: TGTGCCAGCAGCCAGAGCCCGACAGCGATAAACACCGGGGAGCTGTTTTTT.

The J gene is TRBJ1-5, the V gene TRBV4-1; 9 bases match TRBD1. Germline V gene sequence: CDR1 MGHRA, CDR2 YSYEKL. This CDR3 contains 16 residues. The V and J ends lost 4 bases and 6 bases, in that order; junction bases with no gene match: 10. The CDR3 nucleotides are TGCGCCAGCAGCCCGCGACAGGGGGGCCAGGGTCAGCCCCAGCATTTT. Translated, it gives CASSPRQGGQGQPQHF.

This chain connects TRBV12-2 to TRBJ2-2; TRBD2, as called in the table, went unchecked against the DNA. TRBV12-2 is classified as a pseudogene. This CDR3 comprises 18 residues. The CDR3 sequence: CASRLKASGRAGTGELFF. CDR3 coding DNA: TGTGCAAGTCGCTTAAAGGCTAGCGGGAGGGCCGGTACCGGGGAGCTGTTTTTT.

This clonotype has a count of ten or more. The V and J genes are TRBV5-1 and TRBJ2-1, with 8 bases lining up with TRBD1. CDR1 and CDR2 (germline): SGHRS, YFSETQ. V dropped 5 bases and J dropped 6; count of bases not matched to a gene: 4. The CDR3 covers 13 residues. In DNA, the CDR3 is TGCGCCAGCAGGCAGGGGGCCGGCAATGAGCAGTTCTTC. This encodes CASRQGAGNEQFF.

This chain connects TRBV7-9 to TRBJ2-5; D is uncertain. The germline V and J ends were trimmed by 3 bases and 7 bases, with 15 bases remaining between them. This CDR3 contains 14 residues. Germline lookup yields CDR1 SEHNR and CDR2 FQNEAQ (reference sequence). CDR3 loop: CASSFPDSVRTQYF. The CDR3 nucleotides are TGTGCCAGCAGCTTTCCCGACTCCGTAAGGACCCAGTACTTC. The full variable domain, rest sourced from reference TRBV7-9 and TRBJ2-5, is DTGVSQNPRHKITKRGQNVTFRCDPISEHNRLYWYRQTLGQGPEFLTYFQNEAQLEKSRLLSDRFSAERPKGSFSTLEIQRTEQGDSAMYLCASSFPDSVRTQYFGPGTRLLVL.

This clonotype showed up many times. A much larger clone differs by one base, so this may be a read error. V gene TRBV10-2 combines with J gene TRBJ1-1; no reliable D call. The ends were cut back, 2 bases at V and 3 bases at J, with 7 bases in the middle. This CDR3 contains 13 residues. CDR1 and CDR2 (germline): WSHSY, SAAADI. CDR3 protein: CASSEDGDTEAFF. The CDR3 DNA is TGCGCCAGCAGTGAGGATGGGGACACTGAAGCTTTCTTT.

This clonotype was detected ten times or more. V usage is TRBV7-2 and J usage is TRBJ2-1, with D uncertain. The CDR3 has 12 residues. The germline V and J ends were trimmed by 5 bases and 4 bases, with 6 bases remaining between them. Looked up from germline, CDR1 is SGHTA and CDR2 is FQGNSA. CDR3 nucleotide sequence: TGTGCCAGCAGCAAGAGATACAATGAGCAGTTCTTC. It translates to CASSKRYNEQFF.

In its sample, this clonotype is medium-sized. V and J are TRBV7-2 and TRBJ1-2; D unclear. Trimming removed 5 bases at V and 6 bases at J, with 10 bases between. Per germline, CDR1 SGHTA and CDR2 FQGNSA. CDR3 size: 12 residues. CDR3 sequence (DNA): TGTGCCAGCAGCCCAAAGACTGATGGCTACACCTTC. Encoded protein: CASSPKTDGYTF.

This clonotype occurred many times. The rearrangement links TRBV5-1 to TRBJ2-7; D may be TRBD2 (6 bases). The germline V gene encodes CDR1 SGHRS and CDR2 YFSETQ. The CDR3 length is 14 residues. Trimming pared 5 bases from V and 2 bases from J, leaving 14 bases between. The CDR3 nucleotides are TGCGCCAGCAGTGCCGGGAGTCCGACCTACGAGCAGTACTTC. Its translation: CASSAGSPTYEQYF.

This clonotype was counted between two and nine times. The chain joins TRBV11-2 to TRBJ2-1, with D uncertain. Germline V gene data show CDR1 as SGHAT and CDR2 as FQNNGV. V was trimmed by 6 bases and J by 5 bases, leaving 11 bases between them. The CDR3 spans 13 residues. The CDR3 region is CASSLLLNNEQFF. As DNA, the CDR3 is TGTGCCAGCAGTCTGCTGCTGAACAATGAGCAGTTCTTC.

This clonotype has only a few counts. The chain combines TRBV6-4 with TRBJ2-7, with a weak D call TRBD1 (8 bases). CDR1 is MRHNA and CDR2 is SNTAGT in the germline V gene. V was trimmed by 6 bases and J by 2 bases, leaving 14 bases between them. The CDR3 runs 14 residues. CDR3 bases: TGTGCCAGCAGCTGGACAGGGAGGGCCTACGAGCAGTACTTC. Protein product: CASSWTGRAYEQYF.

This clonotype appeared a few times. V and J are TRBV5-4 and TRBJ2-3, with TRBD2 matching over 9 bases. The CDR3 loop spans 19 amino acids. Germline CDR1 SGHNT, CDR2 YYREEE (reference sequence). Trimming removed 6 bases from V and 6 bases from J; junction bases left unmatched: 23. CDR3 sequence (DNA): TGTGCCAGCACCCTCCGTGGTAGCGGGAGCCCTACGACCAGGGATACGCAGTATTTT. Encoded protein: CASTLRGSGSPTTRDTQYF.